This entry lists 32 T cell receptor beta chains sequenced from one sample in a study of T cell responses to AZD1222 COVID-19 vaccine. The repertoire was sequenced with immunoSEQ multiplex PCR; TCRdb's copy has only in-frame clones and lacks some. Counted here are some 200,000 clones, around 93% occurring once; the ten biggest clones make up roughly 1%. The sample in question was peripheral blood, obtained 28 days after the second AZD1222 dose. Receptors were obtained from an adult who received the AZD1222 COVID-19 vaccine.

This clone was seen only once. The chain employs TRBV19 and TRBJ2-1; 11 positions agree with TRBD1. Losses at the gene ends were 7 bases for V and 3 bases for J; bases not matched to a gene: 5. Germline loops: CDR1 LNHDA, CDR2 SQIVND (reference sequence). The length of the CDR3 is 15 residues. CDR3 in amino acids: CASTLGTGGYNEQFF. The CDR3 coding sequence is TGTGCCAGTACACTCGGGACAGGGGGCTACAATGAGCAGTTCTTC.

This rearrangement joins TRBV12-3 or TRBV12-4 to TRBJ1-2; TRBD1 aligns across 8 bases. The CDR3 loop spans 11 amino acids. V was pared by 8 bases and J by 5 bases, with 1 base of the junction left unmatched. In nucleotides, the CDR3 is TGTGCCAGCCACAGGGGGTATGGCTACACCTTC. Its translation: CASHRGYGYTF.

This chain joins TRBV6-5 and TRBJ1-1; D ambiguous. The CDR3 is made up of 13 amino acids. Germline V lookup: CDR1 MNHEY, CDR2 SVGAGI. V was cut by 7 bases and J by 9 bases, with 18 bases left in between. CDR3 DNA sequence: TGTGCCAGCATTTATGGGGTGGTTGGCAAAGCTTTCTTT. Translating it yields CASIYGVVGKAFF.

The chain carries TRBV5-4 and TRBJ2-7; D is possibly TRBD2 (7 bases). V was clipped by 6 bases and J by 7 bases, with 23 bases between them. The CDR3 has 15 amino acids. Per germline, CDR1 SGHNT and CDR2 YYREEE (reference sequence). For the CDR3, the DNA is TGTGCCAGCACCCAGGGCGGGGGCCAGGTGGGGGAGCAGTACTTC. It encodes CASTQGGGQVGEQYF.

This chain connects TRBV7-9 to TRBJ1-2; D ambiguous. The V and J ends lost 1 base and 7 bases respectively, with 13 bases between them. Germline V gives CDR1 SEHNR, CDR2 FQNEAQ (reference sequence). The CDR3 runs to 14 residues. The CDR3 coding sequence is TGTGCCAGCAGCTTAGGCTCGGGTGGGATTGGCTACACCTTC. This encodes CASSLGSGGIGYTF.

This sequence joins TRBV2 and TRBJ1-1, with 9 bases that match TRBD1. The germline V gene encodes CDR1 SNHLY and CDR2 FYNNEI. The CDR3 is 15 amino acids. The V segment lost 6 bases and the J segment 11 bases; nucleotides outside the gene matches: 16. The CDR3 DNA follows: TGTGCCAGCAGAGGCGACAGGGGGTTACCCTTTTGGGCTTTCTTT. This codes for CASRGDRGLPFWAFF. Variable domain in full (rest from reference TRBV2 and TRBJ1-1): EPEVTQTPSHQVTQMGQEVILRCVPISNHLYFYWYRQILGQKVEFLVSFYNNEISEKSEIFDDQFSVERPDGSNFTLKIRSTKLEDSAMYFCASRGDRGLPFWAFFGQGTRLTVV.

The J gene is TRBJ2-1, the V gene TRBV19; TRBD1 is a possible D gene (6 bases). Trimming shortened V by 5 bases and J by 0 bases, and 8 bases separated the two germline ends. The germline V gene has CDR1 LNHDA and CDR2 SQIVND (reference sequence). There are 14 residues in the CDR3. CDR3 nucleotide sequence: TGTGCCAGTAGTCAGGGGAGCTCCTACAATGAGCAGTTCTTC. Its translation: CASSQGSSYNEQFF.

V and J are TRBV5-6 and TRBJ1-1, with TRBD1 as a possible D gene (5 bases). With 0 bases removed from V and 1 base from J, the gap between germline ends came to 7 bases. The CDR3 extends over 14 amino acids. Germline V gene data show CDR1 as SGHDT and CDR2 as YYEEEE. The CDR3 sequence is CASSLVDRNTEAFF. Here the CDR3 DNA reads TGTGCCAGCAGCTTGGTCGACAGGAACACTGAAGCTTTCTTT.

The J gene is TRBJ1-1, the V gene TRBV2; D not resolved. This CDR3 region has 12 residues. Looked up from germline, CDR1 is SNHLY and CDR2 is FYNNEI. The germline V and J ends were trimmed by 3 bases and 0 bases, with 2 bases remaining between them. CDR3 nucleotides: TGTGCCAGCAGTGATGTGAACACTGAAGCTTTCTTT. This sequence encodes CASSDVNTEAFF.

V is TRBV6-5 and J is TRBJ2-2, with 9 bases identical to TRBD2. The germline V gene has CDR1 MNHEY and CDR2 SVGAGI. The CDR3 sequence is 15 residues long. The J segment lost 6 bases and the V segment lost 6 bases, leaving 8 bases of the junction unmatched. DNA of the CDR3: TGTGCCAGCAGCCGAATCGGACTAGCGTCCGGGGAGCTGTTTTTT. Translated, it gives CASSRIGLASGELFF.

The chain carries TRBV5-3 and TRBJ2-2; 10 nucleotides agree with TRBD2. TRBV5-3 is marked as an open reading frame, function uncertain. The CDR3 length is 17 residues. V was clipped by 4 bases and J by 5 bases; unmatched bases: 11. For the CDR3, the DNA is TGTGCCAGAAGCCCCAAGTTGAGCGGGGGGGTTACCGGGGAGCTGTTTTTT. Translation: CARSPKLSGGVTGELFF.

The chain links TRBV27 to TRBJ1-1; D call uncertain. Trimming left V 6 bases short and J 6 bases short, with 14 bases between. The CDR3 has 13 amino acids. Looked up from germline, CDR1 is MNHEY and CDR2 is SMNVEV (reference sequence). CDR3 loop: CASRLGRSAEAFF. CDR3 DNA sequence: TGTGCCAGCAGGCTCGGCAGGAGCGCTGAAGCTTTCTTT.

The rearrangement links TRBV5-1 to TRBJ2-1, with D possibly being TRBD2 (7 bases). Per germline, CDR1 SGHRS and CDR2 YFSETQ. The CDR3 runs 14 residues. The V end was cut by 0 bases, the J end by 8 bases, with 12 bases between. CDR3 sequence (DNA): TGCGCCAGCAGCTTGGGTCCCGGGGGGCATGAGCAGTTCTTC. This translates into CASSLGPGGHEQFF. The complete variable domain, with remaining parts taken from reference TRBV5-1 and TRBJ2-1, reads KAGVTQTPRYLIKTRGQQVTLSCSPISGHRSVSWYQQTPGQGLQFLFEYFSETQRNKGNFPGRFSGRQFSNSRSEMNVSTLELGDSALYLCASSLGPGGHEQFFGPGTRLTVL.

The chain uses TRBV5-1 and TRBJ1-6; unclear D gene. Germline V gene lookup returns CDR1 SGHRS and CDR2 YFSETQ. V lost 0 bases to trimming and J lost 10 bases, with 8 bases between them. This CDR3 contains 13 residues. The CDR3 coding sequence is TGCGCCAGCAGCTTGGTAGGGCAATCACCCCTCCACTTT. The encoded protein is CASSLVGQSPLHF.

V and J are TRBV14 and TRBJ2-1; D is undetermined. The CDR3 is made up of 14 amino acids. Germline V lookup: CDR1 SGHDN, CDR2 FVKESK. With 2 bases removed from V and 3 bases from J, the gap between germline ends came to 8 bases. CDR3 sequence reads: CASSQRAHYNEQFF. Here the CDR3 DNA reads TGTGCCAGCAGCCAACGGGCCCACTACAATGAGCAGTTCTTC.

The chain couples TRBV7-9 to TRBJ2-7; no definite D call. Germline lookup yields CDR1 SEHNR and CDR2 FQNEAQ (reference sequence). This CDR3 is 12 amino acids long. Trimming cost V 5 bases and J 3 bases, with 8 bases left between them. The CDR3 nucleotides read TGTGCCAGCAGCCCCGGATACTACGAGCAGTACTTC. This gives the protein CASSPGYYEQYF.

The V call is TRBV7-9, the J call TRBJ2-2, with TRBD2 identical over 8 bases. The length of the CDR3 is 16 residues. The V and J ends lost 5 bases and 6 bases, in that order; junction bases with no gene match: 11. Germline CDR1 SEHNR, CDR2 FQNEAQ (reference sequence). CDR3 sequence: CASSRSGGRPPGELFF. In DNA form, the CDR3 reads TGTGCCAGCAGCCGGAGCGGGGGACGGCCTCCCGGGGAGCTGTTTTTT. Using reference TRBV7-9 and TRBJ2-2 for the parts outside the CDR3, the full variable domain is DTGVSQNPRHKITKRGQNVTFRCDPISEHNRLYWYRQTLGQGPEFLTYFQNEAQLEKSRLLSDRFSAERPKGSFSTLEIQRTEQGDSAMYLCASSRSGGRPPGELFFGEGSRLTVL.

The chain links TRBV28 to TRBJ1-5; D gene uncertain. The CDR3 spans 13 residues. V was cut by 8 bases and J by 5 bases, with 13 bases left in between. Germline V gene lookup returns CDR1 MDHEN and CDR2 SYDVKM. Written as DNA, the CDR3 is TGTGCCAGCCGTAGGGAGTCCTATCAGCCCCAGCATTTT. Translation: CASRRESYQPQHF.

CDR3 nucleotide sequence: TGTGCCAGCAGCTTGGGACAGTATAGCAATCAGCCCCAGCATTTT. It is translated as CASSLGQYSNQPQHF. V usage is TRBV7-9 and J usage is TRBJ1-5, with TRBD1 matching over 7 bases. The CDR3 is made up of 15 amino acids. From germline, CDR1 is SEHNR and CDR2 FQNEAQ (reference sequence). With V trimmed by 3 bases and J by 0 bases, 2 bases remained unmatched.

V and J are TRBV9 and TRBJ2-2; D uncertain. The CDR3 spans 14 residues. V lost 0 bases and J 5 bases, leaving 8 bases between the germline ends. Germline CDR1 and CDR2: SGDLS and YYNGEE. The CDR3 region is CASSVELPTGELFF. In DNA, the CDR3 is TGTGCCAGCAGCGTAGAACTTCCTACCGGGGAGCTGTTTTTT.

On this clone itself: The germline gene is not matched at one end of the junction; a read error may be the cause. CDR3 sequence: CASGGSSPLHF. The CDR3, as DNA: TGTGCCAGCGGGGGTAGTTCACCCCTCCATTTT. The chain carries TRBV2 and TRBJ1-6, with D tentatively TRBD1 (5 bases). This CDR3 contains 11 residues. Germline loops: CDR1 SNHLY, CDR2 FYNNEI.

The V gene is TRBV28, the J gene TRBJ1-3; the D is unclear. This CDR3 contains 15 residues. The V end lost 4 bases, the J end lost 2 bases, and 12 bases lay between the germline ends. Germline loops: CDR1 MDHEN, CDR2 SYDVKM. In DNA form, the CDR3 reads TGTGCCAGCAGTTCCCTGGGCACGGCTGGAAACACCATATATTTT. Its protein product is CASSSLGTAGNTIYF.

This chain links TRBV2 with TRBJ1-1; TRBD1 is a possible D gene (5 bases). The V gene's germline CDR1 is SNHLY and CDR2 FYNNEI. The CDR3 length is 15 residues. Trimming removed 5 bases from V and 2 bases from J, with 15 bases in between. The CDR3 here is CASSPFQGRNTEAFF. The CDR3 DNA is TGTGCCAGCAGTCCATTCCAGGGTCGAAACACTGAAGCTTTCTTT.

V usage is TRBV18 and J usage is TRBJ2-5, with 12 bases identical to TRBD2. Trimming at V came to 2 bases and at J to 2 bases, leaving 3 bases not matched to a gene. Per germline, CDR1 KGHSH and CDR2 LQKENI. The CDR3 sequence is 16 residues long. CDR3: CASSPTLAGGQETQYF. The CDR3 DNA sequence: TGTGCCAGCTCACCAACCCTAGCGGGGGGGCAAGAGACCCAGTACTTC.

The V call is TRBV7-9, the J call TRBJ2-1; 10 bases agree with TRBD1. Per the germline V gene, CDR1 is SEHNR and CDR2 is FQNEAQ (reference sequence). The trim removed 5 bases at V and 6 bases at J, leaving 7 bases unmatched. The CDR3 is 15 residues long. The CDR3 nucleotides are TGTGCCAGCAGCCCGGGACAGGGGAGCGGCAATGAGCAGTTCTTC. As protein: CASSPGQGSGNEQFF.

This chain joins TRBV3-1 (or the pseudogene TRBV3-2) and TRBJ2-1, with D tentatively TRBD1 (5 bases). Trimming took 5 bases from V and 1 from J, leaving 24 bases between them. The CDR3 is 19 residues long. Per the germline V gene, CDR1 is LGHDT and CDR2 is YNNKEL (reference sequence). The CDR3 nucleotides read TGTGCCAGCAGCTCCCGCGGTCAGGGTTTAGGTATTTCCTACAATGAGCAGTTCTTC. It codes for CASSSRGQGLGISYNEQFF.

The chain has TRBV2 and TRBJ1-2; weak D call: TRBD1 (5 bases). V lost 4 bases and J 6 bases, leaving 12 bases between the germline ends. The CDR3 runs 13 residues. CDR1 and CDR2 (germline): SNHLY, FYNNEI. The CDR3 coding sequence is TGTGCCAGCAGTGTAAGGGGAGCGGATGGCTACACCTTC. Residues: CASSVRGADGYTF.

A single count supports this clone. The chain is built from TRBV5-1 and TRBJ2-5; 12 nucleotides line up with TRBD1. The junction had 9 bases not matched to a gene; V was cut back by 4 bases and J by 5 bases. From germline, CDR1 is SGHRS and CDR2 YFSETQ. The CDR3 is made up of 16 amino acids. This CDR3 reads CASSRGQGADTETQYF. In nucleotides, the CDR3 is TGCGCCAGCAGCAGGGGACAGGGGGCGGACACGGAGACCCAGTACTTC.

This clone was counted a few times. V is TRBV6-5 and J is TRBJ2-2; the D gene is possibly TRBD1 (5 bases). Germline V gene lookup returns CDR1 MNHEY and CDR2 SVGAGI. The ends were cut back, 6 bases at V and 6 bases at J, with 14 bases in the middle. The CDR3 length is 14 residues. CDR3 loop: CASSVQGSAGELFF. In DNA, the CDR3 is TGTGCCAGCAGCGTGCAGGGTTCCGCCGGGGAGCTGTTTTTT.

CDR3 DNA sequence: TGTGCCATTTCACTAGCGGGATACAATGAGCAGTTCTTC. Its protein is CAISLAGYNEQFF. This rearrangement joins TRBV6-5 to TRBJ2-1; TRBD2 aligns across 10 bases. Germline trimming cut 10 bases from V and 4 bases from J; bases unmatched to any gene: 4. Germline V lookup: CDR1 MNHEY, CDR2 SVGAGI. This CDR3 has 13 residues.

A note on this clone: Within the sample, other DNA sequences also encode this same CDR3. The chain links TRBV6-5 to TRBJ1-5; 7 bases align to TRBD1. V lost 6 bases to trimming and J lost 2 bases; unmatched junction nucleotides: 7. The germline CDR1 and CDR2 sequences are MNHEY and SVGAGI. The CDR3 runs to 15 residues. In DNA, the CDR3 is TGTGCCAGCAGACGAGGGGGGACAGGCAATCAGCCCCAGCATTTT. Translation: CASRRGGTGNQPQHF.

Comment on this clone: Other DNA sequences in the same sample also yield this CDR3. V is TRBV7-9 and J is TRBJ1-1, with a weak D call TRBD1 (6 bases). This CDR3 spans 13 amino acids. V dropped 3 bases and J dropped 5 bases, with 10 bases sitting between them. Germline CDR1 is SEHNR and CDR2 is FQNEAQ (reference sequence). CDR3 sequence: CASSFQGRTEAFF. The CDR3 region has the DNA TGTGCCAGCAGCTTTCAGGGGAGGACTGAAGCTTTCTTT. Using reference TRBV7-9 and TRBJ1-1 for the parts outside the CDR3, the full variable domain is DTGVSQNPRHKITKRGQNVTFRCDPISEHNRLYWYRQTLGQGPEFLTYFQNEAQLEKSRLLSDRFSAERPKGSFSTLEIQRTEQGDSAMYLCASSFQGRTEAFFGQGTRLTVV.